The 22 T cell receptor beta chains in this list originate from one sample, sequenced in a study of blood T cells in healthy people across ages (dated by TCRdb to between 2015 and 2017). Library preparation employed 5' RACE. This sample was sequenced with an Illumina HiSeq 2500. A second roughly 6 to 11 cycle PCR used a sample-barcoded 5' primer and a J-beta primer mix. The raw public reads went through TCRdb reprocessing: fastp at Q25, MiXCR clone calling, in-frame beta chains kept. Every entry covers one CDR3 protein and lists the most common genes and DNA from its rows. This sample lists under 750,000 distinct CDR3 sequences; roughly 48% were detected once. The ten largest clonotypes hold around 24% of the sample. Sequences were obtained from blood. All receptors derive from a man older than 75 in good health.

As for this clonotype: Likely a read error: the CDR3 ends without its conserved phenylalanine or tryptophan. J is TRBJ2-7 and V is TRBV5-1; no firm D call. Germline V lookup: CDR1 SGHRS, CDR2 YFSETQ. The CDR3 loop spans 14 amino acids. Deletions cut 0 bases from V and 5 bases from J, with 12 bases between. Here the CDR3 DNA reads TGCGCCAGCAGCTTGGAGGCAGCACCGAACGAGCAGTACTTA. It specifies CASSLEAAPNEQYL.

This clonotype was observed a single time. The rearrangement links TRBV5-1 to TRBJ2-5, with 10 bases fitting TRBD2. With V trimmed by 4 bases and J by 0 bases, 6 bases remained unmatched. CDR1 and CDR2 from the germline V gene are SGHRS and YFSETQ. The CDR3 extends over 16 amino acids. CDR3 in amino acids: CASSRTSGLNQETQYF. CDR3 bases: TGCGCCAGCAGCCGGACTAGCGGCCTGAACCAAGAGACCCAGTACTTC.

This chain joins TRBV27 and TRBJ1-4; the match to TRBD1 covers 7 bases. The CDR3 is 14 amino acids. V lost 6 bases and J lost 8; bases outside the gene matches: 9. Germline-derived CDR1 and CDR2 are MNHEY and SMNVEV (reference sequence). The CDR3 DNA sequence: TGTGCCAGCAGGCACCCCGGGACAGAAGAAAAACTGTTTTTT. This codes for CASRHPGTEEKLFF. Supplemented by reference TRBV27 and TRBJ1-4, the full variable domain reads EAQVTQNPRYLITVTGKKLTVTCSQNMNHEYMSWYRQDPGLGLRQIYYSMNVEVTDKGDVPEGYKVSRKEKRNFPLILESPSPNQTSLYFCASRHPGTEEKLFFGSGTQLSVL.

In its sample, this clonotype was seen a few times. The CDR3 sequence: CASSANGQGGGYTF. DNA of the CDR3: TGTGCCAGCAGCGCGAACGGACAGGGCGGTGGCTACACCTTC. The chain joins TRBV7-9 to TRBJ1-2; 8 bases line up with TRBD1. Per the germline V gene, CDR1 is SEHNR and CDR2 is FQNEAQ (reference sequence). The CDR3 consists of 14 residues. V was pared by 5 bases and J by 7 bases, with 9 bases of the junction left unmatched.

The V and J genes are TRBV12-3 or TRBV12-4 and TRBJ1-2, with TRBD1 identical over 9 bases. The CDR3 extends over 15 amino acids. The junction had 10 bases not matched to a gene; V was cut back by 7 bases and J by 4 bases. The CDR3 DNA sequence: TGTGCCAGCAATTCGGACAGGGGTTATCGCTATGGCTACACCTTC. Translated, it gives CASNSDRGYRYGYTF.

This clonotype has a handful of counts. The genes are TRBV29-1 and TRBJ1-1, with D perhaps matching TRBD1 (5 bases). V lost 3 bases and J lost 1, with 15 bases in between. From germline, CDR1 is SQVTM and CDR2 ANQGSEA. This CDR3 spans 15 amino acids. The CDR3 loop reads CSVEGPKGWNTEAFF. CDR3 bases: TGCAGCGTTGAGGGGCCAAAGGGGTGGAACACTGAAGCTTTCTTT.

V gene TRBV6-1 combines with J gene TRBJ1-2; D is unclear. V lost 4 bases, J lost 4 bases, and 10 bases lay in between. Germline CDR1 MNHNS, CDR2 SASEGT. The length of the CDR3 is 13 residues. The CDR3 DNA follows: TGTGCCAGCAGTGCCCCAGAACTCTATGGCTACACCTTC. Encoded protein: CASSAPELYGYTF.

The table lists this clonotype with a count of one. V gene TRBV12-3 or TRBV12-4 combines with J gene TRBJ1-2; D not resolved. The CDR3 covers 13 residues. V lost 2 bases to trimming and J lost 4 bases, with 8 bases between them. The CDR3, as DNA: TGTGCCAGCAGTTTAAACCCACTCTATGGCTACACCTTC. Translation: CASSLNPLYGYTF.

The rearrangement uses TRBV28 and TRBJ2-7, with a possible D match to TRBD1 (6 bases). The germline V gene encodes CDR1 MDHEN and CDR2 SYDVKM. There are 14 residues in the CDR3. The V end lost 3 bases, the J end lost 2 bases, and 11 bases lay between the germline ends. The CDR3 nucleotides read TGTGCCAGCAGTTTCGCGGACAGTGCCTACGAGCAGTACTTC. This gives the protein CASSFADSAYEQYF.

The sample holds a few counts of this clonotype. V is TRBV4-3 and J is TRBJ2-5, with D perhaps matching TRBD1 (5 bases). Trimming left V 0 bases short and J 5 bases short, with 7 bases between. The CDR3 totals 13 residues. Per germline, CDR1 LGHNA and CDR2 YSLEER. CDR3 region: CASSQDRDETQYF. For the CDR3, the DNA is TGCGCCAGCAGCCAAGACAGGGATGAGACCCAGTACTTC.

This clonotype came up many times. This rearrangement joins TRBV6-5 to TRBJ1-2; D is unclear. The V and J ends lost 0 bases and 5 bases respectively, with 19 bases between them. Germline CDR1 and CDR2: MNHEY and SVGAGI. This CDR3 is 17 amino acids long. The CDR3: CASSYSSPGSARYGYTF. The CDR3 nucleotides are TGTGCCAGCAGTTACTCGAGTCCCGGATCCGCCCGATATGGCTACACCTTC.

Note on this clonotype: One end of the junction fails to match germline, which may point to a read error. The chain couples TRBV9 to TRBJ2-5, with D perhaps matching TRBD1 (6 bases). This CDR3 contains 14 residues. Per the germline V gene, CDR1 is SGDLS and CDR2 is YYNGEE. The CDR3 nucleotides read TGTGCCGGCAGCGTAGGACAGAATCAAGAGACCCAGTACTTC. Protein product: CAGSVGQNQETQYF.

This rearrangement joins TRBV7-8 to TRBJ2-1; 7 bases match TRBD1. J gave up 8 bases and V 5 bases, and 9 bases lay outside the gene matches. The CDR3 is 14 amino acids. Germline V gene lookup returns CDR1 SGHVS and CDR2 FQNEAQ. CDR3 in amino acids: CASSRTGAVDEQFF. CDR3 nucleotide sequence: TGTGCCAGCAGCAGAACAGGGGCTGTGGATGAGCAGTTCTTC.

V usage is TRBV27 and J usage is TRBJ1-6; no reliable D call. The germline V gene has CDR1 MNHEY and CDR2 SMNVEV (reference sequence). Trimming pared 3 bases from V and 0 bases from J, leaving 6 bases between. This CDR3 has 15 residues. CDR3 amino acids: CASSLEASYNSPLHF. The CDR3 coding sequence is TGTGCCAGCAGTTTGGAGGCCTCCTATAATTCACCCCTCCACTTT.

This clonotype was counted once. An end of the junction differs from the germline gene, which may be a read error. The chain recombines TRBV3-1 with TRBJ2-1; possible D gene TRBD2, 5 bases. The J call may be incorrect, as the DNA end agrees better with TRBJ2-7. The germline V gene has CDR1 LGHDT and CDR2 YNNKEL (reference sequence). CDR3 length: 14 amino acids. DNA for the CDR3: TGTACCAGCAGCCTCCGGACTCTACTGAACGAGCAGTACTTC. Its protein product is CTSSLRTLLNEQYF.

A remark on this clonotype: The junction departs from the called germline gene at one end, perhaps through a read error. The genes are TRBV2 and TRBJ2-5; 12 bases agree with TRBD2. Near its end, the DNA agrees better with TRBJ2-7, so the J call may be wrong. Germline V gene sequence: CDR1 SNHLY, CDR2 FYNNEI. The CDR3 runs 15 residues. The CDR3 region has the DNA TGTGTCAGCAGACCAACTAGCGGGAGGTTATACGAGCAGTACTTC. Protein product: CVSRPTSGRLYEQYF.

This clonotype was recorded many times. The chain combines TRBV4-2 with TRBJ2-1; 10 nucleotides agree with TRBD2. V shed 0 bases and J 6 bases; nucleotides not matched to a gene: 14. Per germline, CDR1 LGHNA and CDR2 YNFKEQ. The CDR3 sequence is 19 residues long. The CDR3 region is CASSQDVASGSYLGNEQFF. Written as DNA, the CDR3 is TGTGCCAGCAGCCAAGATGTGGCTAGCGGGAGTTATTTGGGCAATGAGCAGTTCTTC.

This chain joins TRBV7-2 and TRBJ2-7; D not resolved. V was clipped by 4 bases and J by 6 bases, with 7 bases between them. Germline V gene sequence: CDR1 SGHTA, CDR2 FQGNSA. The CDR3 contains 11 residues. The CDR3 region is CASSSRVEQYF. CDR3 DNA sequence: TGTGCCAGCAGCTCCCGGGTCGAGCAGTACTTC.

Worth noting for this clonotype: A much bigger clone sits one base away, suggesting this may be a read error. The genes are TRBV29-1 and TRBJ2-7; D possibly uses TRBD1 or TRBD2 (6 bases each). The CDR3 loop spans 13 amino acids. In germline, CDR1 is SQVTM, CDR2 ANQGSEA. The CDR3 nucleotides read TGCAGCGCGGGGCGGGGACAACGGAACGAGCAGCACTTC. Residues: CSAGRGQRNEQHF.

The chain combines TRBV6-2 or TRBV6-3 with TRBJ2-5; 7 bases line up with TRBD2. CDR1 and CDR2 from the germline V gene are MNHEY and SVGEGT. This CDR3 has 16 residues. V lost 2 bases, J lost 2 bases, and 8 bases stayed unmatched. The CDR3 nucleotides are TGTGCCAGCAGTTACGGTTGGGCTAGCGGACAAGAGACCCAGTACTTC. This encodes CASSYGWASGQETQYF.

This clonotype has a handful of counts. V usage is TRBV7-2 and J usage is TRBJ2-1, with TRBD2 as a possible D gene (6 bases). V lost 1 base and J lost 3, with 13 bases in between. The CDR3 loop spans 16 amino acids. The germline V gene has CDR1 SGHTA and CDR2 FQGNSA. CDR3 amino acids: CASSLGGGTSYNEQFF. The DNA for the CDR3 is TGTGCCAGCAGCTTAGGGGGAGGTACTAGCTACAATGAGCAGTTCTTC.

V and J are TRBV28 and TRBJ2-1; 8 positions match TRBD1. V was clipped by 5 bases and J by 7 bases; unmatched bases: 10. Looked up from germline, CDR1 is MDHEN and CDR2 is SYDVKM. The CDR3 contains 15 residues. In DNA, the CDR3 is TGTGCCAGCAGTCAGCCAGGGGGCGTTAAGAATGAGCAGTTCTTC. It codes for CASSQPGGVKNEQFF.